Presented here are 17 T cell receptor beta chains from one specimen sequenced in a study of CD8 T cells in ankylosing spondylitis. The study, taken as a whole, reports: Apparently characteristic of ankylosing spondylitis blood was a TCR beta motif (roughly 8 highly homologous variants).

TCRdb reanalysed the 5' RACE reads using MiXCR and keeps one entry per CDR3 protein. The sample shows approximately 400,000 distinct CDR3 sequences, 17% of them seen only once. Antigen specificity for these receptors is unknown. Material: blood, either unsorted or a sorted T cell fraction (not recorded which). Receptor source: a male donor with ankylosing spondylitis.

This clonotype was detected only a few times. This chain links TRBV7-9 with TRBJ2-6; D call uncertain. Trimming shortened V by 9 bases and J by 0 bases, and 12 bases separated the two germline ends. The CDR3 totals 15 residues. CDR1 and CDR2 from the germline V gene are SEHNR and FQNEAQ (reference sequence). The CDR3 region has the DNA TGTGCCAGAACTCCTCCATTCTCTGGGGCCAACGTCCTGACTTTC. It yields the protein CARTPPFSGANVLTF.

This CDR3 is CASSPTDPGNTGELFF. The CDR3 coding sequence is TGTGCCAGCTCACCAACGGACCCTGGGAACACCGGGGAGCTGTTTTTT. The chain joins TRBV18 to TRBJ2-2; D uncertain. Trimming shortened V by 2 bases and J by 1 base, and 11 bases separated the two germline ends. CDR3 size: 16 residues. Per germline, CDR1 KGHSH and CDR2 LQKENI.

The chain combines TRBV6-5 with TRBJ2-7; 11 bases line up with TRBD1. The germline gives CDR1 MNHEY, CDR2 SVGAGI. The junction had 3 bases not matched to a gene; V was cut back by 2 bases and J by 3 bases. CDR3 length: 15 residues. The CDR3 nucleotides are TGTGCCAGCAGTTACCGGGACAGGGGGAGCTACGAGCAGTACTTC. It is translated as CASSYRDRGSYEQYF.

This clonotype was counted between two and nine times. The gene calls are TRBV6-1 and TRBJ1-1; D is possibly TRBD1 (6 bases). The germline V gene encodes CDR1 MNHNS and CDR2 SASEGT. CDR3 size: 14 residues. With 2 bases removed from V and 7 bases from J, the gap between germline ends came to 14 bases. The CDR3 nucleotides read TGTGCCAGCAGTGAACGCACAGGGTCTGGTGAAGCTTTCTTT. This encodes CASSERTGSGEAFF.

Ten or more counts support this clonotype. The rearrangement joins TRBV29-1 to TRBJ2-7; possible D gene TRBD2, 6 bases. The germline V gene encodes CDR1 SQVTM and CDR2 ANQGSEA. V was trimmed by 3 bases and J by 2 bases, leaving 8 bases between them. The CDR3 has 12 amino acids. The CDR3, as DNA: TGCAGCGTTGAGGAGGGGCCCTACGAGCAGTACTTC. This encodes CSVEEGPYEQYF.

This clonotype showed up just a few times. The gene calls are TRBV2 and TRBJ1-4; no clear D gene. V was clipped by 2 bases and J by 8 bases, with 9 bases between them. This CDR3 spans 13 amino acids. Germline lookup yields CDR1 SNHLY and CDR2 FYNNEI. The CDR3 here is CASSEKNGEKLFF. As DNA, the CDR3 is TGTGCCAGCAGTGAAAAGAATGGGGAAAAACTGTTTTTT.

This clonotype was seen a handful of times. This chain links TRBV6-6 with TRBJ2-7, with D uncertain. Trimming removed 6 bases from V and 0 bases from J, with 9 bases in between. The CDR3 has 13 amino acids. CDR1 and CDR2 from the germline V gene are MNHNY and SVGAGI (reference sequence). The CDR3 sequence is CASRKTSSYEQYF. CDR3 nucleotide sequence: TGTGCCAGCAGAAAGACGAGCTCCTACGAGCAGTACTTC.

This clonotype was recorded a few times. V gene TRBV7-8 combines with J gene TRBJ2-1; D remains ambiguous. Germline CDR1 and CDR2: SGHVS and FQNEAQ. The V end was cut by 6 bases, the J end by 3 bases, with 12 bases between. There are 14 residues in the CDR3. The CDR3 is CASRLMGIYNEQFF. The CDR3, as DNA: TGTGCCAGCAGGCTAATGGGGATCTACAATGAGCAGTTCTTC.

This clonotype showed up just a few times. J is TRBJ2-2 and V is TRBV7-9; TRBD1 might be the D (5 bases). The CDR3 is made up of 16 amino acids. The germline CDR1 and CDR2 sequences are SEHNR and FQNEAQ (reference sequence). Trimming shortened V by 5 bases and J by 6 bases, and 19 bases separated the two germline ends. CDR3 sequence: CASSNYGQRHPGELFF. The CDR3 DNA follows: TGTGCCAGCAGCAACTACGGACAACGGCACCCCGGGGAGCTGTTTTTT.

This clonotype showed up many times. The V gene is TRBV29-1, the J gene TRBJ1-1, with a weak D call TRBD1 (5 bases). V was pared by 5 bases and J by 4 bases, with 17 bases between. Germline V gene data show CDR1 as SQVTM and CDR2 as ANQGSEA. This CDR3 has 14 residues. CDR3 sequence (DNA): TGCAGCGTTCATAAGGGACGGCGGGGCACTGAAGCTTTCTTT. It translates to CSVHKGRRGTEAFF.

This clonotype has just a few counts. V and J are TRBV5-1 and TRBJ2-1; D is perhaps TRBD2 (5 bases). The CDR3 has 15 residues. From germline, CDR1 is SGHRS and CDR2 YFSETQ. The V end was cut by 1 base, the J end by 4 bases, with 12 bases between. The CDR3: CASSLRAAGYNEQFF. Written as DNA, the CDR3 is TGCGCCAGCAGCTTGCGGGCGGCGGGTTACAATGAGCAGTTCTTC.

The sample holds many counts of this clonotype. The chain uses TRBV5-1 and TRBJ1-1; D perhaps matches TRBD1 (6 bases). CDR3 length: 14 residues. Germline V CDR1 and CDR2: SGHRS, YFSETQ. V was pared by 4 bases and J by 2 bases, with 12 bases between. CDR3 bases: TGCGCCAGCAGCCAGGGGACAACTAACACTGAAGCTTTCTTT. Translating gives CASSQGTTNTEAFF. The whole variable domain, remainder taken from reference TRBV5-1 and TRBJ1-1, is KAGVTQTPRYLIKTRGQQVTLSCSPISGHRSVSWYQQTPGQGLQFLFEYFSETQRNKGNFPGRFSGRQFSNSRSEMNVSTLELGDSALYLCASSQGTTNTEAFFGQGTRLTVV.

A remark on this clonotype: A much larger clone differs from this one at a single base, so this may be a read error. This chain uses TRBV10-2 with TRBJ2-2; 8 bases agree with TRBD1. The CDR3 consists of 15 residues. Germline V gene lookup returns CDR1 WSHSY and CDR2 SAAADI. In DNA form, the CDR3 reads TGCGCCGGCAGTGTACGGCAGGGGGCCACCGGGGAGCTGTTTTTT. This encodes CAGSVRQGATGELFF.

This clonotype was observed many times. This chain uses TRBV10-3 with TRBJ2-7; tentatively, D is TRBD1 (5 bases). CDR1 ENHRY and CDR2 SYGVKD come from the germline V gene. Deletions cut 3 bases from V and 1 base from J, with 16 bases between. This CDR3 spans 16 amino acids. The CDR3 sequence is CAISESGRVGSYEQYF. The CDR3 DNA reads as TGTGCCATCAGTGAATCGGGCAGGGTTGGTTCCTACGAGCAGTACTTC.

The CDR3 sequence is CASSVASAASYNEQFF. The CDR3 region has the DNA TGTGCCAGCAGCGTAGCAAGCGCGGCCTCCTACAATGAGCAGTTCTTC. The chain recombines TRBV9 with TRBJ2-1; D is uncertain. The CDR3 is made up of 16 amino acids. Trimming removed 0 bases from V and 0 bases from J, with 10 bases in between. Germline-derived CDR1 and CDR2 are SGDLS and YYNGEE.

A few counts support this clonotype. The J gene is TRBJ2-6, the V gene TRBV7-3; the D call may be TRBD1 or TRBD2 (5 bases each). The V gene lost 5 bases and the J gene lost 0 bases, with 11 bases spanning the gap. The CDR3 loop spans 16 amino acids. Germline-derived CDR1 and CDR2 are SGHTA and FQGTGA. As DNA, the CDR3 is TGTGCCAGCAGCATGGGACGGTCCTCTGGGGCCAACGTCCTGACTTTC. It translates to CASSMGRSSGANVLTF.

The chain links TRBV7-2 to TRBJ1-2; D possibly corresponds to TRBD1 (6 bases). Trimming cost V 5 bases and J 5 bases, with 18 bases left between them. The CDR3 runs to 15 residues. From germline, CDR1 is SGHTA and CDR2 FQGNSA. CDR3: CASSPTRDKGYGYTF. CDR3 DNA: TGTGCCAGCAGCCCTACCCGGGACAAGGGTTATGGCTACACCTTC.